The rows below give T cell receptor beta chains drawn from one sample of a study of OX40 agonist ivuxolimab in advanced cancers. Libraries were prepared by immunoSEQ multiplex PCR; TCRdb keeps only in-frame clonotypes and omits some of them. The sample carries about 95,000 clones, 80% to 90% recorded once. Source: CD4+ or CD8+ T cells sorted from blood, taken in a trial of the OX40 agonist ivuxolimab. These receptors all stem from an adult with an advanced solid tumor such as melanoma, head and neck, liver or kidney cancer. CDR3s include the opening cysteine and the closing phenylalanine or tryptophan. A D gene is named only where the DNA matches it firmly. Size values are once, few and many counts, or a class for expanded clones, and some rows have none.

NA,TRBJ1-6,NA,TRBV7-9,TGTGCCAGCAGCTTAGAGAACCTCCCCCTCCACTTT,CASSLENLPLHF
NA,TRBJ1-2,NA,TRBV18,TGTGCCAGCTCACCACCGGGGGTAAAGGACTATGGCTACACCTTC,CASSPPGVKDYGYTF
TRBD1,TRBJ1-5,NA,TRBV7-8,TGTGCCAGCAGCGCCAACGGGCGACAGGGCAGCAATCAGCCCCAGCATTTT,CASSANGRQGSNQPQHF
TRBD2,TRBJ2-2,NA,TRBV28,TGTGCCAGCAGCCTAGCGGGAGGTACCGGGGAGCTGTTTTTT,CASSLAGGTGELFF
TRBD2,TRBJ2-5,NA,TRBV4-1,TGCGCCAGCAGCCCCCTCGGGGACTATAGCGAGACCCAGTACTTC,CASSPLGDYSETQYF
NA,TRBJ2-3,NA,TRBV5-4,TGTGCCAGCAGCTTAGGGAGCAGGACTAGCACAGATACGCAGTATTTT,CASSLGSRTSTDTQYF
NA,TRBJ1-2,NA,TRBV30,TGTGCCTGGAAGCCAGGCCCGGCTGGCTACACCTTC,CAWKPGPAGYTF
NA,TRBJ2-5,NA,TRBV11-2,TGTGCCAGCAGCTTACTGGGTACAGAACAAGAGACCCAGTACTTC,CASSLLGTEQETQYF
NA,TRBJ2-7,NA,TRBV4-1,TGCGCCAGCAGCCAAGGAACGGACTCCTACGAGCAGTACTTC,CASSQGTDSYEQYF
NA,TRBJ2-2,medium-sized,TRBV4-1,TGCGCCAGCCGTAGTGGCAGGGCGAACACCGGGGAGCTGTTTTTT,CASRSGRANTGELFF
NA,TRBJ2-5,NA,TRBV7-2,TGTGCCAGCAGCTTAGCGGGGAGGTGGTCGTTAATGGAGACCCAGTACTTC,CASSLAGRWSLMETQYF
NA,TRBJ1-2,NA,TRBV11-2,TGTGCCAGCAGCTTAGGAAGCTATGGCTACACCTTC,CASSLGSYGYTF
NA,TRBJ2-5,few,TRBV18,TGTGCCAGCTCACCACGACCCCCGACTAGATACACAGAAGAGACCCAGTACTTC,CASSPRPPTRYTEETQYF
NA,TRBJ1-2,NA,TRBV10-3,TGTGCCATCAGTGAGTCGGGAGGGGATGGCTACACCTTC,CAISESGGDGYTF
TRBD1,TRBJ1-1,many,TRBV19,TGTGCCAGTAGTGCAGACAGGGGGATATCTTTCTTT,CASSADRGISFF
NA,TRBJ1-1,NA,TRBV21-1,TGTGCCAGCAGCAACCGGGACAAGGTCAACACTGAAGCTTTCTTT,CASSNRDKVNTEAFF
NA,TRBJ2-6,once,TRBV30,TGTGCCTGGACCCAAGAGGTCTCTGGGGCCAACGTCCTGACTTTC,CAWTQEVSGANVLTF
NA,TRBJ2-1,NA,TRBV9,TGTGCCAGCAGCGTCACCTCGGTCAATGAGCAGTTCTTC,CASSVTSVNEQFF
NA,TRBJ1-5,NA,TRBV7-2,TGTGCCAGCAGCTTTACTGATAATCAGCCCCAGCATTTT,CASSFTDNQPQHF
NA,TRBJ1-6,NA,TRBV27,TGTGCCAGCAGTTTAGCAGGGGCACTTTCACCCCTCCACTTT,CASSLAGALSPLHF
TRBD2,TRBJ2-1,NA,TRBV2,TGTGCCAGCAGTGCGACTAGCGGACTGACTTGCAATGAGCAGTTCTTC,CASSATSGLTCNEQFF
NA,TRBJ1-6,NA,TRBV30,TGTGCCTGGAGTCCCGACAGTACGGTCAATAATTCACCCCTCCACTTT,CAWSPDSTVNNSPLHF
NA,TRBJ1-5,few,TRBV4-2,TGTGCCAGCAGCGTCACGGATCCCAATCAGCCCCAGCATTTT,CASSVTDPNQPQHF
NA,TRBJ1-3,few,TRBV6-6,TGTGCCAGCAACGGAGGGGGCTCTGGAAACACCATATATTTT,CASNGGGSGNTIYF
TRBD1,TRBJ1-1,NA,TRBV19,TGTGCCAGTAGTACCCGTGGGACAGGGTCTTTCTTT,CASSTRGTGSFF
NA,TRBJ1-2,NA,TRBV28,TGTGCCAGCACCAGCTCCCCGACAAACTATGGCTACACCTTC,CASTSSPTNYGYTF
TRBD1,TRBJ1-1,NA,TRBV30,TGTGCCTGGCAACCCGGGACAGGGAACACTGAAGCTTTCTTT,CAWQPGTGNTEAFF
TRBD2,TRBJ2-1,NA,TRBV7-2,TGTGCCAGCAGCCGAAGCGGGGCACGATACAATGAGCAGTTCTTC,CASSRSGARYNEQFF